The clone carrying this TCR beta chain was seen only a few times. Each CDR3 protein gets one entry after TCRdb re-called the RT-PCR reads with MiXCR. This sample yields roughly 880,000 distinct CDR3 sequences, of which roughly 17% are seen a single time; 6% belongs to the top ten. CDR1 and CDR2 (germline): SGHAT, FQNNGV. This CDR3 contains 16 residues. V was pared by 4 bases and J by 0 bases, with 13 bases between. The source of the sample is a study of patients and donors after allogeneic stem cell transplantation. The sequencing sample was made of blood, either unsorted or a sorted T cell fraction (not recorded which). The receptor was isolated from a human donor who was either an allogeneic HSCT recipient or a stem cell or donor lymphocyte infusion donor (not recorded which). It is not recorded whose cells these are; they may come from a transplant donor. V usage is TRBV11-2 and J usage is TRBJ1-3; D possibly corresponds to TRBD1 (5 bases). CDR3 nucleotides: TGTGCCAGCAGCTACTATGAGGGGACCTCTGGAAACACCATATATTTT. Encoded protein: CASSYYEGTSGNTIYF.